This TCR beta chain derives from a study of tumor-infiltrating lymphocytes in primary liver carcinoma. CDR1 and CDR2 (germline): SQVTM, ANQGSEA. V gave up 4 bases and J gave up 8 bases; unmatched junction bases: 13. The CDR3 is 15 amino acids. This clonotype was counted at least ten times. Its specificity is not known. The study's findings and limits: Comparison of CD4+ and CD8+ repertoires was precluded by bulk unsorted samples.

Production of TCR beta cDNA used approximately 0.45 ug total RNA together with a constant-region primer. For TCR beta, libraries were produced by three nested multiplex PCR rounds using slightly modified ARM-PCR. Two initial PCR rounds of around 9 cycles each paired TRBV1-TRBV30 forward primers with a C-beta reverse primer. TCRdb processed the multiplex PCR reads anew with MiXCR; each CDR3 protein has one entry. The data show a few hundred thousand distinct CDR3 sequences, with about three fifths seen just once and approximately 15% held by the top ten. In addition to blood RNA drawn from unsorted whole blood, germline DNA was extracted. Preoperatively, peripheral blood was drawn, approximately 4 milliliters in total.

V gene TRBV29-1 combines with J gene TRBJ2-4; 8 positions agree with TRBD1. The receptor was isolated from a woman between 25 and 40 years old with primary liver carcinoma and hepatitis B virus infection. Material for sequencing was peripheral blood. CDR3 coding DNA: TGCAGCGTTGCCACCCCGGACAGGGCCGGGGACATTCAGTACTTC. Translation gives CSVATPDRAGDIQYF.